The clone carrying this T cell receptor (beta chain) was recorded once. This entry comes from a study of blood T cell repertoires in COVID-19. Study as a whole: The origin of the acute and convalescent COVID-19 samples was the United States, Italy and Spain.

Clones were read by immunoSEQ multiplex PCR, and TCRdb kept only the in-frame ones, dropping some. The sample holds approximately 94,000 clones; just over 85% are singletons and the top ten take approximately 8.7%. V was pared by 0 bases and J by 2 bases, with 7 bases of the junction left unmatched. This CDR3 spans 17 amino acids. Germline values: CDR1 SGHRS, CDR2 YFSETQ. The chain uses TRBV5-1 and TRBJ2-5; 10 nucleotides align to TRBD1. This receptor was identified in a woman in her 70s with acute or convalescent COVID-19. The sequencing input was peripheral blood. CDR3 in DNA: TGCGCCAGCAGCTTGGCGGCCCGGACAGGGGGGCAAGAGACCCAGTACTTC. It yields the protein CASSLAARTGGQETQYF.